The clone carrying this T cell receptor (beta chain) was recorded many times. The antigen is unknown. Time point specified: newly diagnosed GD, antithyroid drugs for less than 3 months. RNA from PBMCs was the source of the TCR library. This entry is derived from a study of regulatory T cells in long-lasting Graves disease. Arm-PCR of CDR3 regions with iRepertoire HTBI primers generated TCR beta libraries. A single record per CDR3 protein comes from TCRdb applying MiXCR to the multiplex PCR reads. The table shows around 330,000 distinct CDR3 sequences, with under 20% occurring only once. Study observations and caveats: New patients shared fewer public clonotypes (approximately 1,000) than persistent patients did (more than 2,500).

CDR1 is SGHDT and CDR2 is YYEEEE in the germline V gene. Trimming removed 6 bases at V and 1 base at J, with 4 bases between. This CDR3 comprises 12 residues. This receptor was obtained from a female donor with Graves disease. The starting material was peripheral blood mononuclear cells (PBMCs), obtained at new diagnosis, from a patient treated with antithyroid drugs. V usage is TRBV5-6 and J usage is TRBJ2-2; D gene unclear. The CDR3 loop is CASTGNTGELFF. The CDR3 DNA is TGTGCCAGCACCGGGAACACCGGGGAGCTGTTTTTT.